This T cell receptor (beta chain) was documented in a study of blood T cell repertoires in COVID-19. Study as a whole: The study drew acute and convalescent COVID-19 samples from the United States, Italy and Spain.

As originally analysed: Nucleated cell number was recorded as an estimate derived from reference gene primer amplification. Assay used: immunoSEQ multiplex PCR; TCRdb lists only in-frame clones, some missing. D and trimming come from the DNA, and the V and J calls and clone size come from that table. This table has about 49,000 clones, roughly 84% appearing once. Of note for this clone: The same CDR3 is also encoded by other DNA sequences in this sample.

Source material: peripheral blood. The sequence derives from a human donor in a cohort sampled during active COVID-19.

DNA for the CDR3: TGTGCCAGCAGCCCCCACCGGGGGTCAAATTCTGGGGCCAACGTCCTGACTTTC. Protein product: CASSPHRGSNSGANVLTF. V usage is TRBV6-2 or TRBV6-3 and J usage is TRBJ2-6; D may be TRBD2 (6 bases). Trimming took 6 bases from V and 1 from J, leaving 19 bases between them. This CDR3 is 18 amino acids long. CDR1 and CDR2 from the germline V gene are MNHEY and SVGEGT.